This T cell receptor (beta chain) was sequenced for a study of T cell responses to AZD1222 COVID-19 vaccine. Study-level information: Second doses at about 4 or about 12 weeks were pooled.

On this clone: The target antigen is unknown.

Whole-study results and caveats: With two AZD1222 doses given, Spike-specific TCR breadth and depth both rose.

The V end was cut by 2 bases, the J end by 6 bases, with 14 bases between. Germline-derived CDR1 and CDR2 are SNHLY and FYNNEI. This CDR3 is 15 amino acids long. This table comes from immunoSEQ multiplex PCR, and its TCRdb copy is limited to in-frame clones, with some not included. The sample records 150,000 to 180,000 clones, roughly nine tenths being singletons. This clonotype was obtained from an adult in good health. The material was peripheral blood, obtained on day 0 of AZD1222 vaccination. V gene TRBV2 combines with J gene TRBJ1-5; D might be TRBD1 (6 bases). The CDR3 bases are TGTGCCAGCAGTGAAAACAGGGCGGAAGGTCAGCCCCAGCATTTT. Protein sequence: CASSENRAEGQPQHF.